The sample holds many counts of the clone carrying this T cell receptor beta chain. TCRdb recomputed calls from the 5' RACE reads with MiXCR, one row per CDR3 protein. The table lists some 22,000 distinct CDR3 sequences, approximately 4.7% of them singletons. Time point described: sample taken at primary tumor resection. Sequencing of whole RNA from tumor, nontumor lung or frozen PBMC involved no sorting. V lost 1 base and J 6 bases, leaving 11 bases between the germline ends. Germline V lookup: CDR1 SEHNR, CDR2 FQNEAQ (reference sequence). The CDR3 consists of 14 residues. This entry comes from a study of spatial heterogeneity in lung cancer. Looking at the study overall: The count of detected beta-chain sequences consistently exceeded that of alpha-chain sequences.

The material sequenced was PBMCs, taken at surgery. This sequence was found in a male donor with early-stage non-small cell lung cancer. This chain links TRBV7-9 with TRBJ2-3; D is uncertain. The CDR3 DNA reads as TGTGCCAGCAGCTTAGACAGCCAGGCGGATACGCAGTATTTT. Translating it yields CASSLDSQADTQYF.